The next 5 T cell receptor beta chains were all read from a single sample in a study of blood T cells in healthy people across ages. Next came a second PCR, run for 7 to 11 cycles, which used a sample-barcoded 5' primer along with a J-beta primer mix. TCRdb recomputed calls from the 5' RACE reads with MiXCR, one row per CDR3 protein. The sample consists of approximately 780,000 distinct CDR3 sequences, roughly 25% of them appearing once. The same data also went into a second study, on T cells of mothers and their children.

Sequenced material: blood. Receptors were obtained from a boy between 10 and 17 years old in good health.

This clonotype was detected a few times. V usage is TRBV12-3 or TRBV12-4 and J usage is TRBJ2-1; tentative D call: TRBD1 (6 bases). CDR3 length: 15 residues. The germline V and J ends were trimmed by 3 bases and 8 bases, with 17 bases remaining between them. Here the CDR3 reads CASSFLEEGVDEQFF. DNA of the CDR3: TGTGCCAGCAGTTTTCTGGAAGAGGGGGTGGATGAGCAGTTCTTC.

This clonotype was seen a single time. The chain employs TRBV12-3 or TRBV12-4 and TRBJ2-5; D is tentatively TRBD1 or TRBD2 (6 bases each). There are 15 residues in the CDR3. V lost 5 bases to trimming and J lost 7 bases, with 20 bases between them. The DNA for the CDR3 is TGTGCCAGCAGTCCCGGACACGGAGGGGGAGGGACCCAGTACTTC. Translated: CASSPGHGGGGTQYF.

This chain links TRBV20-1 with TRBJ2-3; 11 nucleotides agree with TRBD2. The CDR3 is 20 residues long. The germline V gene encodes CDR1 DFQATT and CDR2 SNEGSKA (reference sequence). Trimming at V came to 0 bases and at J to 1 base, leaving 15 bases not matched to a gene. As DNA, the CDR3 is TGCAGTGCTAGAGATCAAAGACTAGCGGGGACATTCCTAGGCACAGATACGCAGTATTTT. It encodes CSARDQRLAGTFLGTDTQYF.

Note on this clonotype: A junction end diverges from the germline sequence, so it may reflect a read error. The chain carries TRBV10-3 and TRBJ2-5; 9 bases match TRBD1. Per the germline V gene, CDR1 is ENHRY and CDR2 is SYGVKD. CDR3 length equals 13 residues. CDR3 coding DNA: TGTGCCATCGGGGGGGACAGGGTTGAGACCCAGCACTTC. Translating it yields CAIGGDRVETQHF.

This clonotype was seen more than once but under ten times. This chain uses TRBV2 with TRBJ2-1, with D perhaps TRBD1 or TRBD2 (5 bases each). Per germline, CDR1 SNHLY and CDR2 FYNNEI. The CDR3 sequence is 16 residues long. V was pared by 6 bases and J by 0 bases, with 15 bases between. The CDR3 DNA sequence: TGTGCCAGCAGCGAGGAGGCCGGGGCCTCCTACAATGAGCAGTTCTTC. This codes for CASSEEAGASYNEQFF. The full variable domain, in which reference TRBV2 and TRBJ2-1 provide the parts outside the CDR3, is EPEVTQTPSHQVTQMGQEVILRCVPISNHLYFYWYRQILGQKVEFLVSFYNNEISEKSEIFDDQFSVERPDGSNFTLKIRSTKLEDSAMYFCASSEEAGASYNEQFFGPGTRLTVL.